One sample yielded the 6 T cell receptor beta chains listed below, sequenced in a study of blood T cell repertoires in COVID-19. TCRdb keeps only in-frame clones here, not all; method: immunoSEQ multiplex PCR. The data show about 160,000 clones, with 65% to 80% seen just once and around 8.1% held by the top ten. The sequenced sample consisted of peripheral blood. Receptors originate from a man aged 60-69 years with acute or convalescent COVID-19.

CDR3 in DNA: TGTGCCAGCTCACCGGGACAGGGCTACAATGAGCAGTTCTTC. This sequence encodes CASSPGQGYNEQFF. V usage is TRBV18 and J usage is TRBJ2-1, with 9 bases identical to TRBD1. The germline gives CDR1 KGHSH, CDR2 LQKENI. V trimming: 3 bases; J trimming: 3 bases; junction bases outside the gene matches: 0. This CDR3 has 14 residues.

The chain couples TRBV7-3 to TRBJ2-1; 12 bases are a match to TRBD1. Germline loops: CDR1 SGHTA, CDR2 FQGTGA. The junction had 9 bases not matched to a gene; V was cut back by 5 bases and J by 10 bases. The CDR3 length is 15 residues. The CDR3 sequence is CASSPRDRGRGEQFF. The CDR3 DNA follows: TGTGCCAGCAGCCCCCGGGACAGGGGGCGAGGAGAGCAGTTCTTC.

The V gene is TRBV19, the J gene TRBJ2-2, with a tentative D call TRBD2 (5 bases). V was cut by 7 bases and J by 9 bases, with 15 bases left in between. Germline assignment: CDR1 LNHDA and CDR2 SQIVND (reference sequence). The CDR3 is 13 residues long. The CDR3 region has the DNA TGTGCCAGTATGACTCTAGCTTGGCGGGAGCTGTTTTTT. Its protein is CASMTLAWRELFF.

The chain recombines TRBV4-1 with TRBJ2-5, with a possible D match to TRBD2 (7 bases). The V end lost 1 base, the J end lost 5 bases, and 17 bases lay between the germline ends. Germline values: CDR1 MGHRA, CDR2 YSYEKL. This CDR3 has 16 residues. DNA of the CDR3: TGCGCCAGCAGCCAAGGGCAGGCGGGGGCAGGGGAGACCCAGTACTTC. It is translated as CASSQGQAGAGETQYF.

The chain employs TRBV27 and TRBJ2-3; 7 nucleotides line up with TRBD2. The germline gives CDR1 MNHEY, CDR2 SMNVEV (reference sequence). The CDR3 covers 14 residues. Trimming at V came to 3 bases and at J to 2 bases, leaving 2 bases not matched to a gene. The CDR3 DNA follows: TGTGCCAGCAGTTTGGGAGGGGCCACAGATACGCAGTATTTT. Its translation is CASSLGGATDTQYF.

The V gene is TRBV12-5, the J gene TRBJ2-7; 7 bases map to TRBD1. Losses at the gene ends were 2 bases for V and 0 bases for J; bases not matched to a gene: 4. Germline CDR1 is LGHNT and CDR2 is FRNRAP. The CDR3 covers 15 residues. The CDR3 DNA sequence: TGTGCTAGTGGTTTGTCTAGACAGGGCTCCTACGAGCAGTACTTC. It is translated as CASGLSRQGSYEQYF.